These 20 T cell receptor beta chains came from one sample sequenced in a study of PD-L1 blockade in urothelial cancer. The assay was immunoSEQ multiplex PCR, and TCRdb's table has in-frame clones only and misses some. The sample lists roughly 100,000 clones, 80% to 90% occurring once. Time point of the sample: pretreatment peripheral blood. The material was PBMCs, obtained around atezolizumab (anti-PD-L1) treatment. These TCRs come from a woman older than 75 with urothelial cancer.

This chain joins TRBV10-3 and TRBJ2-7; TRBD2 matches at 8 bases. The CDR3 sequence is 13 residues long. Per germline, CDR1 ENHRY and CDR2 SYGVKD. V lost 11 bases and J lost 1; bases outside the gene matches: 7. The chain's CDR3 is CAVLAGPSYEQYF. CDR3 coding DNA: TGTGCCGTCCTAGCGGGCCCTTCCTACGAGCAGTACTTC.

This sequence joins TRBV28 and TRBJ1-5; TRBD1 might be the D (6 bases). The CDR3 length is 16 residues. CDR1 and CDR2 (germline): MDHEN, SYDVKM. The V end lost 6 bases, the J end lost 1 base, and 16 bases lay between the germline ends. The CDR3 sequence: CASSNVGGASNQPQHF. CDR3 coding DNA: TGTGCCAGCAGCAATGTTGGGGGGGCGAGCAATCAGCCCCAGCATTTT.

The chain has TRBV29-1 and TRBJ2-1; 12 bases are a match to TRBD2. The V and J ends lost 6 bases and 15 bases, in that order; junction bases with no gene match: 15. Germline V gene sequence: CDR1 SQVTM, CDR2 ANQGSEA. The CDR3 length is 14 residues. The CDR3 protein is CSVIGLAGNYQRFF. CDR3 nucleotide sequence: TGCAGCGTCATAGGACTAGCGGGAAATTACCAGAGGTTCTTC.

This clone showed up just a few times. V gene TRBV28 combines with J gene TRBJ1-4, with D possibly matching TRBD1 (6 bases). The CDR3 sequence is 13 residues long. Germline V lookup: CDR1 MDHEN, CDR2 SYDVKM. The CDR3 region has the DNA TGTGCGACTCTGGGGGCTCAGTGGTCGGAACTGTTTTTT. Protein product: CATLGAQWSELFF.

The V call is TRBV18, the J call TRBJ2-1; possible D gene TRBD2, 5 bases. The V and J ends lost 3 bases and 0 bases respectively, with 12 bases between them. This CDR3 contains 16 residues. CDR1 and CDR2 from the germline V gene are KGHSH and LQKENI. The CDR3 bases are TGTGCCAGCTCACCGTTAGCGCGGAGCTCCTACAATGAGCAGTTCTTC. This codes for CASSPLARSSYNEQFF.

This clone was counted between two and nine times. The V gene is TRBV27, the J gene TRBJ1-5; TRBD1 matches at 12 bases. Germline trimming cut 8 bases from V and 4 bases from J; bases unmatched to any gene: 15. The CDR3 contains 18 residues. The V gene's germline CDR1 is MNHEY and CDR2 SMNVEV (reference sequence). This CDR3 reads CASCPATGTGGRNQPQHF. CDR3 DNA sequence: TGTGCCAGCTGCCCTGCCACCGGGACAGGGGGCCGAAATCAGCCCCAGCATTTT.

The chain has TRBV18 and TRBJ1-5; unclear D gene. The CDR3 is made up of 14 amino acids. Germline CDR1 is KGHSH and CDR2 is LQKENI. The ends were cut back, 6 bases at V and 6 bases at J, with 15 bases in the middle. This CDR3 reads CASSNSPPRQPQHF. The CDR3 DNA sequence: TGTGCCAGCTCTAATAGCCCTCCCCGTCAGCCCCAGCATTTT.

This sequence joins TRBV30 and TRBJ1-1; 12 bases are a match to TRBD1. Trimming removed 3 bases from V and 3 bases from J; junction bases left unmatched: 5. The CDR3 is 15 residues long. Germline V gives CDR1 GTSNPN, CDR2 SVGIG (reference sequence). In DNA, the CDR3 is TGTGCCTGGAGGGGACAGGGGGCGCGGCACACTGAAGCTTTCTTT. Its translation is CAWRGQGARHTEAFF.

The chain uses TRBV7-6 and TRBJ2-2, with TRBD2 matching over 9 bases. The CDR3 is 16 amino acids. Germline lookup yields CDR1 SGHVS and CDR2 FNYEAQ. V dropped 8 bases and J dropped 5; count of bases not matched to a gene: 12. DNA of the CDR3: TGTGCCAGCCGCACGGTTGCGGGAGGGAAAACCGGGGAGCTGTTTTTT. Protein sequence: CASRTVAGGKTGELFF. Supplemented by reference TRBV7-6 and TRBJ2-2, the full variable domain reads GAGVSQSPRYKVTKRGQDVALRCDPISGHVSLYWYRQALGQGPEFLTYFNYEAQQDKSGLPNDRFSAERPEGSISTLTIQRTEQRDSAMYRCASRTVAGGKTGELFFGEGSRLTVL.

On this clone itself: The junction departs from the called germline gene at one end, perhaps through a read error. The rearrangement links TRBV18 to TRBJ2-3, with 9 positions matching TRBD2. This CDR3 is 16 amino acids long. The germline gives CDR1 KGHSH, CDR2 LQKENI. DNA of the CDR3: TGTGCCAGCTCGCCACTCGCGGGAGGGGACACAGATACGCAGTATTTT. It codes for CASSPLAGGDTDTQYF. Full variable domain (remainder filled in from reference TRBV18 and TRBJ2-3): NAGVMQNPRHLVRRRGQEARLRCSPMKGHSHVYWYRQLPEEGLKFMVYLQKENIIDESGMPKERFSAEFPKEGPSILRIQQVVRGDSAAYFCASSPLAGGDTDTQYFGPGTRLTVL.

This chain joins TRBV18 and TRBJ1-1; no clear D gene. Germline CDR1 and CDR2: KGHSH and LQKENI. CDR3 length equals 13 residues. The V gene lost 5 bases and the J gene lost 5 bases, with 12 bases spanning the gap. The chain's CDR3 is CASSFRWRTEAFF. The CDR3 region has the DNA TGTGCCAGCTCATTTCGGTGGAGGACTGAAGCTTTCTTT.

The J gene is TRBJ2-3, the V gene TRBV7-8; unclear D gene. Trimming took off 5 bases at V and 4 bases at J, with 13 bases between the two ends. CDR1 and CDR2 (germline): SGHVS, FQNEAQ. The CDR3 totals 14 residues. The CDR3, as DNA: TGTGCCAGCAGCCCCCCGAGGCCCGCAGATACGCAGTATTTT. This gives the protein CASSPPRPADTQYF.

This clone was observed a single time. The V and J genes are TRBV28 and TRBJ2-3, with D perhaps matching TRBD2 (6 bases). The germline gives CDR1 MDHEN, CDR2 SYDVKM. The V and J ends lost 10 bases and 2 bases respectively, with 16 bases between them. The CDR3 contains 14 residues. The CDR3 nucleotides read TGTGCCACCCTCGGGAGAATTCACACAGATACGCAGTATTTT. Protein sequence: CATLGRIHTDTQYF.

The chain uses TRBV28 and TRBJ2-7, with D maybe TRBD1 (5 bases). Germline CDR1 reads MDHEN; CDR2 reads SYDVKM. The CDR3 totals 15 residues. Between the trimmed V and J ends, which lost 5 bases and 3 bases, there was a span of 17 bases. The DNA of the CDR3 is TGTGCCAGCAGTCCCAAACCAGGGTACATCTACGAGCAGTACTTC. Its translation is CASSPKPGYIYEQYF.

The CDR3 sequence is CASTLRGNTGELFF. DNA for the CDR3: TGTGCCAGCACTCTACGGGGGAACACCGGGGAGCTGTTTTTT. The chain carries TRBV28 and TRBJ2-2; D is possibly TRBD2 (5 bases). Between the trimmed V and J ends, which lost 7 bases and 1 base, there was a span of 10 bases. CDR1 is MDHEN, CDR2 SYDVKM, per germline. The CDR3 is 14 amino acids.

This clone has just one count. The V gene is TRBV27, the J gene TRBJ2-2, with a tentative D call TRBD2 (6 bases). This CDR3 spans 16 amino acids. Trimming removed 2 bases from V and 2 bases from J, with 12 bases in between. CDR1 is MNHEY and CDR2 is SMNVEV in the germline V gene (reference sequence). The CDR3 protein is CASSLNPGLNTGELFF. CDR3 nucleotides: TGTGCCAGCAGTTTAAACCCGGGACTCAACACCGGGGAGCTGTTTTTT.

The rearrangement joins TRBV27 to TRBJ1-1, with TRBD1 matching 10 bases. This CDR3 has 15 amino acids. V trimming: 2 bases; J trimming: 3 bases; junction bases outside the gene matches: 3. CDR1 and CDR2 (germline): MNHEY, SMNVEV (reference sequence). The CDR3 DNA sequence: TGTGCCAGCAGTTTACTCGGGACAGGGGACACTGAAGCTTTCTTT. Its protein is CASSLLGTGDTEAFF.

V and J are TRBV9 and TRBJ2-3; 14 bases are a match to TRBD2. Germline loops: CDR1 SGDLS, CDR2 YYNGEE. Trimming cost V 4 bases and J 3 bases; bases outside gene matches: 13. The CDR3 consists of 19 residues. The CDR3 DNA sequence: TGTGCCAGCAGCACCAGACTAGCGGGAGGGTCCATAGGGACAGATACGCAGTATTTT. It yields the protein CASSTRLAGGSIGTDTQYF.

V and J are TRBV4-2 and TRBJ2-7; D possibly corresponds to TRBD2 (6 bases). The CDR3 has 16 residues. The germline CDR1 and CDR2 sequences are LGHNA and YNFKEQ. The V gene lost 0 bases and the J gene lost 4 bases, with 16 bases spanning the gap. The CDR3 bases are TGTGCCAGCAGCCAAGAAGGGGTAGCGGCGACATACGAGCAGTACTTC. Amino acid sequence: CASSQEGVAATYEQYF.

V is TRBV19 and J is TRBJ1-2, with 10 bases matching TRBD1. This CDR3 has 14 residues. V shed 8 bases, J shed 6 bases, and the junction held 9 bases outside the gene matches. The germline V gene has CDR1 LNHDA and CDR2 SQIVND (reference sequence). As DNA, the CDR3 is TGTGCCAGTCGGGACAGGGGCCTGGAGGATGGCTACACCTTC. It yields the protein CASRDRGLEDGYTF.